This record looks at one T cell receptor (beta chain) sequence and its context. The antigen remains undetermined. A much larger clone lies a single base off, so this may be a read error. These data originate in a study of T cells in Graves' hyperthyroidism and ophthalmopathy. On the study more broadly: Peripheral blood sampling occurred at initial diagnosis, before any treatment. The study, taken as a whole, reports: Most thyroid clonotypes with frequency above 0.001 were detected in blood. From stable hyperthyroidism, ophthalmopathy was set apart by a 13 V-J model.

Amplification of TCR beta CDR3 regions used RNA as the template. The HTBI primer set drove a first-round RT-PCR of the TCR CDR3. TCRdb re-called the multiplex PCR reads with MiXCR, one entry per CDR3 protein. The table has over 200,000 distinct CDR3 sequences, roughly 14% seen once. Germline values: CDR1 MDHEN, CDR2 SYDVKM. The V and J ends lost 6 bases and 5 bases respectively, with 12 bases between them. The CDR3 runs to 13 residues. The PBMCs were sourced from fresh peripheral blood (approximately 10 ml). The V gene is TRBV28, the J gene TRBJ2-3; D is possibly TRBD2 (6 bases). This sequence was found in a middle-aged woman with Graves' hyperthyroidism that later progressed to Graves' ophthalmopathy. The source material was blood. The chain's CDR3 is CASSFGGEDTQYF. CDR3 coding DNA: TGTGCCAGCAGCTTTGGCGGGGAAGATACGCAGTATTTT. The whole variable domain, filled in from reference TRBV28 and TRBJ2-3, reads DVKVTQSSRYLVKRTGEKVFLECVQDMDHENMFWYRQDPGLGLRLIYFSYDVKMKEKGDIPEGYSVSREKKERFSLILESASTNQTSMYLCASSFGGEDTQYFGPGTRLTVL.